This TCR beta chain came from a study of OX40 agonist ivuxolimab in advanced cancers. Looking at the study overall: Having had anti-PD-1, anti-PD-L1 or anti-CTLA-4 therapy before was allowed, and roughly 38% had some.

This table comes from immunoSEQ multiplex PCR, and its TCRdb copy is limited to in-frame clones, with some not included. The sample has roughly 50,000 clones, around 90% seen once. Concerning this clone itself: The antigen remains unidentified.

Researchers took blood at baseline, on cycle 4 day 1, and on cycle 7 day 1. The CDR3 sequence is 16 residues long. The V and J ends lost 0 bases and 2 bases respectively, with 11 bases between them. From germline, CDR1 is LNHNV and CDR2 YYDKDF (reference sequence). Study results and caveats: Expanded clones tended on average to be more numerous among CD8+ T cells than CD4+.

Here the sequenced sample was CD4+ or CD8+ T cells sorted from blood, taken in a trial of the OX40 agonist ivuxolimab. This sequence was found in an adult with an advanced solid tumor such as melanoma, head and neck, liver or kidney cancer. The chain is built from TRBV15 and TRBJ2-1, with D possibly called TRBD1 or TRBD2 (5 bases each). The CDR3: CATSRDRDLTYNEQFF. The CDR3 nucleotides read TGTGCCACCAGCAGAGATCGGGACCTTACCTACAATGAGCAGTTCTTC. The whole variable domain, filled in from reference TRBV15 and TRBJ2-1, reads DAMVIQNPRYQVTQFGKPVTLSCSQTLNHNVMYWYQQKSSQAPKLLFHYYDKDFNNEADTPDNFQSRRPNTSFCFLDIRSPGLGDTAMYLCATSRDRDLTYNEQFFGPGTRLTVL.